These 8 T cell receptor beta chains were all obtained from the same sample, sequenced in a study of CXCR3-negative and CXCR3-positive naive CD8 T cells. Study-wide points: Against CXCR3-negative naive cells, CXCR3-positive naive cells showed more hydrophobic TRB CDR3s.

UMI-tagged TRB cDNA libraries were built via 5' RACE. One entry per CDR3 protein, without DNA, is what TCRdb gives after re-calling the 5' RACE reads. The listing records about 130,000 distinct CDR3 sequences. Their antigen targets remain unknown. The specimen sequenced was naive CXCR3+ CD8+ T cells from blood. Regarding subset: CD45RO-CCR7+CD27+CD95- naive CD8+ T cells expressing CXCR3 (TNR3+). These receptors were collected from a human donor in good health. Some clones in this sample may be carry-over from other donors' samples.

V gene TRBV7-9 combines with J gene TRBJ2-7. This CDR3 spans 14 amino acids. Germline CDR1 is SEHNR and CDR2 is FQNEAQ (reference sequence). The CDR3 reads CASSPDLYSYEQYF.

CDR3 sequence reads: CASSQGGGAEAFF. The J gene is TRBJ1-1, the V gene TRBV4-2. In germline, CDR1 is LGHNA, CDR2 YNFKEQ. There are 13 residues in the CDR3.

The chain joins TRBV3-1 to TRBJ2-2; TCRdb designates TRBD2, a call that cannot be tested without DNA. The CDR3 runs to 18 residues. Germline V gene sequence: CDR1 LGHDT, CDR2 YNNKEL (reference sequence). This CDR3 reads CASSQDRASGPNTGELFF.

The chain joins TRBV7-9 to TRBJ2-1; without DNA, the TCRdb call of TRBD2 cannot be checked. Germline CDR1 is SEHNR and CDR2 is FQNEAQ (reference sequence). The CDR3 extends over 17 amino acids. The CDR3: CASSLTPRTSDDNEQFF.

The V gene is TRBV28, the J gene TRBJ2-3; lacking DNA, the TRBD2 call made by TCRdb goes unchecked. Germline CDR1 MDHEN, CDR2 SYDVKM. The CDR3 spans 12 residues. The CDR3 reads CASSSGGITQYF.

The rearrangement uses TRBV28 and TRBJ1-5. The CDR3 has 11 residues. CDR1 and CDR2 (germline): MDHEN, SYDVKM. CDR3: CASSRNQPQHF.

The chain recombines TRBV20-1 with TRBJ2-3; the D gene TCRdb calls, TRBD2, cannot be checked with no DNA. This CDR3 contains 19 residues. The germline V gene encodes CDR1 DFQATT and CDR2 SNEGSKA (reference sequence). The CDR3 region is CSARDLAGVTVTSTDTQYF.

The chain carries TRBV11-2 and TRBJ2-7; TCRdb gives TRBD2 as the D gene, but with no DNA this cannot be confirmed. CDR1 is SGHAT and CDR2 is FQNNGV in the germline V gene. The CDR3 consists of 18 residues. The CDR3 loop reads CASSLGWRRGGNGYEQYF.